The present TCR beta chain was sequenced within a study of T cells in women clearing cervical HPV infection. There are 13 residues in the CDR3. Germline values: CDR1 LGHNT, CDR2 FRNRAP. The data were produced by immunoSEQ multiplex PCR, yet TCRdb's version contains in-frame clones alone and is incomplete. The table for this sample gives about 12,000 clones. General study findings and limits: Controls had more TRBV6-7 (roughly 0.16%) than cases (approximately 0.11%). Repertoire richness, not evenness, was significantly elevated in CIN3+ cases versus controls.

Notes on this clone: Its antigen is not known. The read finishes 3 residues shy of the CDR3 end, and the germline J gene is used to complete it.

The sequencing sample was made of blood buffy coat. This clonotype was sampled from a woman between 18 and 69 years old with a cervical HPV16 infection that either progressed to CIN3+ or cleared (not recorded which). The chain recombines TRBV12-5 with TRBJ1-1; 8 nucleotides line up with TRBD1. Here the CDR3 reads CASGLTTGAGAFF. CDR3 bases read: TGTGCTAGTGGTTTGACGACAGGGGCCGGG.